This TCR beta chain was retrieved from a study of shared clonotypes between healthy human individuals. The overall study: Donors were two women and a few men aged 18 to 49. The study used three CD4 naive, three CD4 memory, two CD8 naive and one CD8 memory plate per donor. General study results and limits: Non-shared clonotypes showed lower generation probabilities than clonotypes common to all four donors.

CD4+ cells yielded CD45RA+ naive and CD45RA-negative memory subsets. Germline CDR1 reads KGHSH; CDR2 reads LQKENI. This CDR3 region has 16 residues. The V gene end was trimmed by 3 bases and the J gene end by 5 bases; junction bases not matched to a gene: 8. Notes on this clone: Its target is not known.

Produced via immunoSEQ multiplex PCR; TCRdb's table is partial and in-frame only. The data hold around 1.4 million clones, with just under 99% observed a single time. The sequenced material came from naive CD4+ T cells sorted from blood. Subset indicated: CD45RA+ positively selected. V and J are TRBV18 and TRBJ2-5; 11 bases line up with TRBD2. The origin of this receptor is a man aged 30 to 39 in good health. CDR3 in DNA: TGTGCCAGCTCACCCGTAGCGGGAGGGCTGGGGGAGACCCAGTACTTC. Its translation: CASSPVAGGLGETQYF.